A selection of T cell receptor beta chains follows, all from one sample in a study of regulatory T cells in long-lasting Graves disease. TCRdb ran MiXCR on the multiplex PCR reads and lists one entry per CDR3 protein. The repertoire holds 350,000 to 450,000 distinct CDR3 sequences, around a fifth seen once, with 13% to 15% in the top ten. The specimen was peripheral blood mononuclear cells (PBMCs), collected when the disease was refractory, from a patient treated with antithyroid drugs. Every receptor here comes from a female donor with Graves disease. Both conserved end residues are part of each CDR3. Fields, in order: D gene, J gene, clone size, V gene, CDR3 DNA, CDR3 protein. The D gene is left open where the match is weak. Only part of the rows carry a size: once, few, many, or a class if the clone is expanded.

TRBD2 | TRBJ2-7 | many | TRBV9 | TGTGCCAGCAGCGTTAGCGGGAACGGCGAGCAGTACTTC | CASSVSGNGEQYF
. | TRBJ1-1 | . | TRBV3-1 | TGTGCCAGCAGCCAAGCCCGGGCATTGAACACTGAAGCTTTCTTT | CASSQARALNTEAFF
. | TRBJ1-2 | few | TRBV24-1 | TGTGCCACCAGTGACCCCGGGAACAACTATGGCTACACCTTC | CATSDPGNNYGYTF
. | TRBJ2-4 | . | TRBV15 | TGTGCCACCGAAGATTATGGGGGGAAAAACATTCAGTACTTC | CATEDYGGKNIQYF
. | TRBJ1-5 | few | TRBV5-4 | TGTGCCAGCAGCTTGGACGGATTCAATCAGCCCCAGCATTTT | CASSLDGFNQPQHF
TRBD2 | TRBJ2-5 | many | TRBV11-2 | TGTGCCAGCAATCTACTAGCGGGAGGGCCCTCTGGGACCCAGTACTTC | CASNLLAGGPSGTQYF
TRBD1 | TRBJ2-7 | few | TRBV19 | TGTGCCAGTAGTGGTCGGACAGGGAGCTACGAGCAGTACTTC | CASSGRTGSYEQYF
TRBD2 | TRBJ2-2 | few | TRBV6-1 | TGTGCCAGCAGTCCCCTAGCGGGAGTACGCACCGGGGAGCTGTTTTTT | CASSPLAGVRTGELFF
TRBD2 | TRBJ2-2 | few | TRBV3-1 | TGTGCCAGCAGCCAAGATAGGGCGGGAGAAACCGGGGAGCTGTTTTTT | CASSQDRAGETGELFF
. | TRBJ2-7 | . | TRBV5-5 | TGTGCCAGCAGTTCTTGGATAGGGTTGGGCGAGCAGTACTTC | CASSSWIGLGEQYF
. | TRBJ1-1 | few | TRBV19 | TGTGCCAGTAGTATGGGGCAGGGCCCGGGAACTGAAGCTTTCTTT | CASSMGQGPGTEAFF
. | TRBJ1-4 | . | TRBV4-1 | TGCGCCAGCAGCCAGTCACCCAGGGCCTCTGATGAAAAACTGTTTTTT | CASSQSPRASDEKLFF
TRBD2 | TRBJ2-3 | few | TRBV20-1 | TGCAGTGCTAGAGATCCCGCGGGAGGGCCGAAAGATACGCAGTATTTT | CSARDPAGGPKDTQYF
. | TRBJ2-3 | . | TRBV3-1 | TGTGCCAGCAGCCAGGGACTCCACGGCACAGATACGCAGTATTTT | CASSQGLHGTDTQYF
. | TRBJ1-2 | many | TRBV5-5 | TGTGCCAGCAGCTTGGAAGTAGGACCCTATGGCTACACCTTC | CASSLEVGPYGYTF
TRBD2 | TRBJ2-1 | . | TRBV29-1 | TGCAGCACAGCGGGGACTACCAAGCAGTTCTTC | CSTAGTTKQFF
. | TRBJ2-1 | . | TRBV7-9 | TGTGCCAGCCGCCTTGAGGCCGACTCCTACAATGAGCAGTTCTTC | CASRLEADSYNEQFF
TRBD1 | TRBJ2-7 | . | TRBV20-1 | TGCAGTGCTAGAGACGACAGGGCTAGAATTACATCCTACGAGCAGTACTTC | CSARDDRARITSYEQYF
. | TRBJ2-2 | . | TRBV27 | TGTGCCAGCAGTATCCCGAACACCGGGGAGCTGTTTTTT | CASSIPNTGELFF
TRBD1 | TRBJ1-1 | . | TRBV12-3/TRBV12-4 | TGTGCCAGCAGTTTACCCTTGGAGGGACAGGGGAGTACTGAAGCTTTCTTT | CASSLPLEGQGSTEAFF
TRBD1 | TRBJ1-4 | many | TRBV7-2 | TGTGCCAGCAGCTTACATGGAACAGGGGTTAGTGAAAAACTGTTTTTT | CASSLHGTGVSEKLFF
. | TRBJ2-5 | few | TRBV12-5 | TGTGCTAGTGGTTTGATGGGCCTTGCGGGAGAGACCCAGTACTTC | CASGLMGLAGETQYF
. | TRBJ1-6 | many | TRBV10-3 | TGTGCCATCAGTGATGGGGCTGGGGGATCACCCCTCCACTTT | CAISDGAGGSPLHF
TRBD2 | TRBJ2-7 | many | TRBV9 | TGTGCCAGCAGCCCCTACGGCGGGGGGCGCGAGCAGTACTTC | CASSPYGGGREQYF
. | TRBJ2-1 | . | TRBV28 | TGTGCCAGCCTCAGAGGCCTTCCCCCAGAGCAGTTCTTC | CASLRGLPPEQFF
TRBD1 | TRBJ1-1 | many | TRBV2 | TGTGCCAGCAGGGGAGGACAGGGGAACACTGAAGCTTTCTTT | CASRGGQGNTEAFF
. | TRBJ1-2 | many | TRBV28 | TGTGCCAGCAGTACAGGGCGCGGGTATGGCTACACCTTC | CASSTGRGYGYTF